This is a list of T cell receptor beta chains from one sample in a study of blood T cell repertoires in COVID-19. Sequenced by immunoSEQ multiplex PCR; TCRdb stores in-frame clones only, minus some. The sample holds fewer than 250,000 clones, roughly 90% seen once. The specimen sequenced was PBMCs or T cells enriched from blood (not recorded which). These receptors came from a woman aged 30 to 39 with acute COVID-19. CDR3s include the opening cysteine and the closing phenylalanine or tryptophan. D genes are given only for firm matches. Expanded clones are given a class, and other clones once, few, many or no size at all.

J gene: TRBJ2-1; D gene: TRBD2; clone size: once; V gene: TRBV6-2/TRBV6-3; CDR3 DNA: TGTGCCAGCAGTTATGGGACTAGCGGGGGGGATGAGCAGTTCTTC; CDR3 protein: CASSYGTSGGDEQFF
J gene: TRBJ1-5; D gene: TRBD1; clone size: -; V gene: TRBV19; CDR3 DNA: TGTGCCAGTGACAGGGCGAACAATCAGCCCCAGCATTTT; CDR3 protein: CASDRANNQPQHF
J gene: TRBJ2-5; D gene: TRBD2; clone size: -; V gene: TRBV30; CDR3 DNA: TGTGCCTGGAGCCCTAGCGGGAGGGACCAAGGAACCCAGTACTTC; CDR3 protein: CAWSPSGRDQGTQYF
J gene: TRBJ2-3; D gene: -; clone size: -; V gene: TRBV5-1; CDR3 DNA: TGCGCCAGCAGCTTGGACCAGAAAAGCACAGATACGCAGTATTTT; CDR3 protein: CASSLDQKSTDTQYF
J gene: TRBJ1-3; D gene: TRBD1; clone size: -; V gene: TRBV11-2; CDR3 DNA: TGTGCCAGCAGCGAGACAGGGAGCGCTGGAAACACCATATATTTT; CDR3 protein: CASSETGSAGNTIYF
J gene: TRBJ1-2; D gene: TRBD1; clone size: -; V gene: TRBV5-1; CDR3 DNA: TGCGCCAGCAGCTCCGGGACAGGGATTGGTGGCTACACCTTC; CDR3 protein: CASSSGTGIGGYTF
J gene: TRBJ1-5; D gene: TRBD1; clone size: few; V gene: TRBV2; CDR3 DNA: TGTGCCAGCAAGATACAGGGGGCAAGCAATCAGCCCCAGCATTTT; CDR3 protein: CASKIQGASNQPQHF
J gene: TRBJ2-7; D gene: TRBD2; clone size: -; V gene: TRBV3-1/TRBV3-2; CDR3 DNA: TGTGCCAGCAGCCAACTAGCGGGGGACTACGAGCAGTACTTC; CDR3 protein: CASSQLAGDYEQYF
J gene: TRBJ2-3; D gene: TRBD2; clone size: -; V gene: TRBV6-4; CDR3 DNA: TGTGCCAGCAGCGCAAGACTAGCGGGGAGCACAGATACGCAGTATTTT; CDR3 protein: CASSARLAGSTDTQYF
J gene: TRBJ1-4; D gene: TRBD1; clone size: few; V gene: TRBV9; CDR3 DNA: TGTGCCAGCAGCTCCGGGACAGGGGAAGAAAAACTGTTTTTT; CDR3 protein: CASSSGTGEEKLFF
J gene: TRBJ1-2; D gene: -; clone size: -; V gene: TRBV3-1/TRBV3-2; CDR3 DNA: TGTGCCAGCAGCCAAGATTGGGGGCAGTCTAACTATGGCTACACCTTC; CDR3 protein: CASSQDWGQSNYGYTF
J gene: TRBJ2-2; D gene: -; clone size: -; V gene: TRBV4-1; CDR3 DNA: TGCGCCAGCAGCCGAAGACAGGTCGGGACCGGGGAGCTGTTTTTT; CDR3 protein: CASSRRQVGTGELFF
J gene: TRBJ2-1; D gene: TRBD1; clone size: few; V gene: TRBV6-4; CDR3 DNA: TGTGCCAGCAGTGACTCCGAAGGTCCGGGACAGGGTCTGTTCTTC; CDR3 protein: CASSDSEGPGQGLFF
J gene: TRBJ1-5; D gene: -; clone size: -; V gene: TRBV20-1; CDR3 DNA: TGCAGTGCTAGTCGAGGCAATCAGCCCCAGCATTTT; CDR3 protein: CSASRGNQPQHF
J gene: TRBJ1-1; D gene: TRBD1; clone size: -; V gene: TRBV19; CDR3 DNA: TGTGCCAGTAGTCTCTTAACAGGGGGAACTGAAGCTTTCTTT; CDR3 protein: CASSLLTGGTEAFF
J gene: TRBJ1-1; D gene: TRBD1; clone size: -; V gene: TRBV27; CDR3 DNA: TGTGCCAGCAGTTTACAGGCAGGGGGCTTCACTGAAGCTTTCTTT; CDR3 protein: CASSLQAGGFTEAFF
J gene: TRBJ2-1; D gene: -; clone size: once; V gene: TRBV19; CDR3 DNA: TGTGCCAGTAGTATACAGGGTTCCTACAATGAGCAGTTCTTC; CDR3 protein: CASSIQGSYNEQFF
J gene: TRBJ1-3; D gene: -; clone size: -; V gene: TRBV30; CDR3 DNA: TGTGCCTGGAGTGTATCGAGCTCCTACTCTGGAAACACCATATATTTT; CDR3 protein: CAWSVSSSYSGNTIYF
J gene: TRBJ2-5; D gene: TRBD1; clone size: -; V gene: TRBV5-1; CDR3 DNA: TGCGCCAGCAGCGGGGGACAGCCGTACCAAGAGACCCAGTACTTC; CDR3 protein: CASSGGQPYQETQYF
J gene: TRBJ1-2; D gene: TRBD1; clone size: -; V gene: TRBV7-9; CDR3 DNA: TGTGCCAGCAGCTTAGGGACAGGGTTGGTCTATGGCTACACCTTC; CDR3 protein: CASSLGTGLVYGYTF
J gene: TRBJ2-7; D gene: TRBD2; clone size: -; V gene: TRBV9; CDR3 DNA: TGTGCCAGCAGCGGTGGGGGGGACGGATCCTACGAGCAGTACTTC; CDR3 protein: CASSGGGDGSYEQYF
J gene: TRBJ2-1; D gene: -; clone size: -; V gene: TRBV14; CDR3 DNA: TGTGCCAGCAGCCAAGATTTCACTGTCTACAATGAGCAGTTCTTC; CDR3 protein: CASSQDFTVYNEQFF
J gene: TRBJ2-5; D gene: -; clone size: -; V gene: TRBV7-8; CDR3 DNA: TGTGCCAGCAGCCCTGAGACGGGAACCATAGAGACCCAGTACTTC; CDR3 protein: CASSPETGTIETQYF
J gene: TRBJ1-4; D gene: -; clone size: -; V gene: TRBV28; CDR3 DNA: TGTGCCAGCAGTTTGGTCAGGGGCGTCGTGGCTAATGAAAAACTGTTTTTT; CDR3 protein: CASSLVRGVVANEKLFF
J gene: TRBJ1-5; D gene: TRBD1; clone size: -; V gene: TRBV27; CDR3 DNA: TGTGCCAGCGGGGACAGGGTTTCTCAGCCCCAGCATTTT; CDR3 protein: CASGDRVSQPQHF
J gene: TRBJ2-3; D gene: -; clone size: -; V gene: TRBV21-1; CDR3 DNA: TGTGCCAGCCCCCAGGACAGGAGCACAGATACGCAGTATTTT; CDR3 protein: CASPQDRSTDTQYF
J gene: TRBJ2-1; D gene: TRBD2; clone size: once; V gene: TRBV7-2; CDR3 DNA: TGTGCCAGCAGCTTAGCACTAGCGGGGGGCGACGGGAATGAGCAGTTCTTC; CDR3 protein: CASSLALAGGDGNEQFF
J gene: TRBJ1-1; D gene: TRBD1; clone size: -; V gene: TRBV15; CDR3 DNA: TGTGCCACCAGCAGGGGACAGGGGCTTATGAACACTGAAGCTTTCTTT; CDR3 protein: CATSRGQGLMNTEAFF
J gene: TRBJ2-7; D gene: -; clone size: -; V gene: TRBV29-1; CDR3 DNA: TGCAGCGCATACGCCGGGGCCTACGAGCAGTACTTC; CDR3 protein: CSAYAGAYEQYF
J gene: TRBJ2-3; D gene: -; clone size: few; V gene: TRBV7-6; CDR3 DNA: TGTGCCAGCAGCTTACTAGGCGGGCGCACAGATACGCAGTATTTT; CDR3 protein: CASSLLGGRTDTQYF
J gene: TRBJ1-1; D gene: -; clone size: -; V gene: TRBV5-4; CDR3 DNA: TGTGCCAGCAGCTTGGACAGGGAGCTCGCTATGAACACTGAAGCTTTCTTT; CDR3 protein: CASSLDRELAMNTEAFF
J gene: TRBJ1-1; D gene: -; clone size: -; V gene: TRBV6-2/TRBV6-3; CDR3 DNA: TGTGCCAGCAGTTACGTTACAGGGGAAGCTTTCTTT; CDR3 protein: CASSYVTGEAFF
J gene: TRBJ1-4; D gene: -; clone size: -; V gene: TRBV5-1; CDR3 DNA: TGCGCCAGCACAGGGGCCCTTAATGAAAAACTGTTTTTT; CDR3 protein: CASTGALNEKLFF
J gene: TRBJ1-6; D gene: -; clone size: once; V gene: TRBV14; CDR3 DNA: TGTGCCAGCAGCTCCCGGCCCCCCGGGGATTCACCCCTCCACTTT; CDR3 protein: CASSSRPPGDSPLHF
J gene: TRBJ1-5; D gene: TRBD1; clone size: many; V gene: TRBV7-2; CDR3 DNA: TGTGCCAGCAGCTTACAGGGGGCGTTTCAGCCCCAGCATTTT; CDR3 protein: CASSLQGAFQPQHF
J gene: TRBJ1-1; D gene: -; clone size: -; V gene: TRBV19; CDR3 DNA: TGTGCCATCCGACTACCGAACACTGAAGCTTTCTTT; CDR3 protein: CAIRLPNTEAFF
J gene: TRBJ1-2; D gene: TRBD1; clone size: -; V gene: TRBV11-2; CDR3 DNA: TGTGCCAGCAGCCGGACAGGCTCGGAAACCCTCTATGGCTACACCTTC; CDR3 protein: CASSRTGSETLYGYTF
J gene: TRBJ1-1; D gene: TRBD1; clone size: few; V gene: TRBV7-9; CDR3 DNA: TGTGCCAGCATCCAGGGGGCGGGGAACACTGAAGCTTTCTTT; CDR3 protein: CASIQGAGNTEAFF
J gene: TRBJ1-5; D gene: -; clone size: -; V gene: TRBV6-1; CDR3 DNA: TGTGCCAGCAGTGAAGTGGGTCCCGCGACAGACCTCAATCAGCCCCAGCATTTT; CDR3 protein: CASSEVGPATDLNQPQHF
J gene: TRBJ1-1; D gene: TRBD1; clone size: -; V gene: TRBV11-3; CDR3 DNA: TGTGCCAGCAGCCTGGGACAGGGGAACACTGAAGCTTTCTTT; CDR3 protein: CASSLGQGNTEAFF